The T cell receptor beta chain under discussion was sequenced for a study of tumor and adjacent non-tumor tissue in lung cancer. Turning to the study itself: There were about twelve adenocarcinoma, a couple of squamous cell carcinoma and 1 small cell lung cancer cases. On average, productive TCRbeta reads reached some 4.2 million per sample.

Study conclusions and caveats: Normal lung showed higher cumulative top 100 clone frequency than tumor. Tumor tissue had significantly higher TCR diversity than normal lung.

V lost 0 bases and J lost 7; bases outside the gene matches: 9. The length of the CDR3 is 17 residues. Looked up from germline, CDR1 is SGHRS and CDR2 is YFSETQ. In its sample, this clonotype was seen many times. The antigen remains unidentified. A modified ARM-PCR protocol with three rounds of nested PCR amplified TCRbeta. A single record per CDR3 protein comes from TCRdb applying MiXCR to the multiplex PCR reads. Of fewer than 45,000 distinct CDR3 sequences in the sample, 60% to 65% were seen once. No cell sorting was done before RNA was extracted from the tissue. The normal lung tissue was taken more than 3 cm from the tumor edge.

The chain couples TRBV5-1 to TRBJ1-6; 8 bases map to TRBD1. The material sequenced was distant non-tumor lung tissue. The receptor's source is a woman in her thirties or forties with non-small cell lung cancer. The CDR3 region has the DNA TGCGCCAGCAGCTTGGAAGGGGCAGGGGGCGCGAATTCACCCCTCCACTTT. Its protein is CASSLEGAGGANSPLHF.